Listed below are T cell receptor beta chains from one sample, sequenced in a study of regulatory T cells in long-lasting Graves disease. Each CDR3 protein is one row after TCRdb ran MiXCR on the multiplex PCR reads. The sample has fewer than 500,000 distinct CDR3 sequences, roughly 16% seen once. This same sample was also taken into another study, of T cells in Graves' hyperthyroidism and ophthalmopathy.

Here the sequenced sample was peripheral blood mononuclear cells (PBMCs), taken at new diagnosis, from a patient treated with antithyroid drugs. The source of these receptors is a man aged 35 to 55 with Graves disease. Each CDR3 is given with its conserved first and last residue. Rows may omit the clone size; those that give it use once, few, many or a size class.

CASSLRQGHEQYF,many,TRBV3-1,TRBJ2-7
CASTREAGANVLTF,-,TRBV6-1,TRBJ2-6
CASSFGTGGNQPQHF,many,TRBV5-1,TRBJ1-5
CASSLGRDNQPQHF,-,TRBV12-3/TRBV12-4,TRBJ1-5
CASSLEPAGEDETQYF,once,TRBV28,TRBJ2-5
CASSQAGSYEQYF,many,TRBV5-1,TRBJ2-7
CASSFLNGRQFF,-,TRBV28,TRBJ2-1
CASSLGTRDEQYF,many,TRBV12-3/TRBV12-4,TRBJ2-7
CASTVTNEQFF,many,TRBV2,TRBJ2-1
CASRRLAAQETQYF,many,TRBV2,TRBJ2-5
CATVIGLASYNEQFF,few,TRBV10-1,TRBJ2-1
CASSGEDRGQYEQYF,many,TRBV9,TRBJ2-7
CASSPPGAYNEQFF,few,TRBV7-9,TRBJ2-1
CASSHRPFHYTGELFF,-,TRBV14,TRBJ2-2
CASRASWNTGELFF,-,TRBV5-4,TRBJ2-2
CASSLGQAQETQYF,many,TRBV7-8,TRBJ2-5
CASSSATGLLSGANVLTF,few,TRBV11-2,TRBJ2-6
CASTARGQETQYF,many,TRBV7-2,TRBJ2-5
CASSQDGTGSFRSYEQYF,few,TRBV11-2,TRBJ2-7
CASTWGGNTEAFF,-,TRBV5-6,TRBJ1-1
CASSLDPSGMHRGIEQFF,few,TRBV19,TRBJ2-1
CASRKGQGKKTQYF,-,TRBV6-2/TRBV6-3,-
CASSETGQGYSYEQYF,few,TRBV5-6,TRBJ2-7
CAWGRETDTGELFF,many,TRBV30,TRBJ2-2
CASRPGQGVAGELFF,few,TRBV27,TRBJ2-2
CSVWGGGGNTEAFF,-,TRBV29-1,TRBJ1-1
CASSVETGPPEQYF,-,TRBV2,TRBJ2-7
CASSQDRDGQTQYF,many,TRBV6-2/TRBV6-3,TRBJ2-5
CSGGQGDTQYF,-,TRBV29-1,TRBJ2-3
CASSETDYEQYF,-,TRBV18,TRBJ2-7
CATSDFSSGQPQHF,-,TRBV24-1,TRBJ1-5
CASSEPGLSTNEQFF,many,TRBV25-1,TRBJ2-1
CASSEAFGSYQETQYF,few,TRBV6-1,TRBJ2-5
CASSLQSRGYTF,-,TRBV28,TRBJ1-2
CASSRLDRASFTDTQYF,few,TRBV28,TRBJ2-3
CASSLLAGPDTQYF,many,TRBV27,TRBJ2-3
CASSQEGLLAFF,few,TRBV14,TRBJ1-1
CASSDEGRQETQYF,-,TRBV10-2,TRBJ2-5
CASSQSRAYEQYF,-,TRBV3-1,TRBJ2-7
CASSAYPFRGLGKYEQYF,many,TRBV28,TRBJ2-7
CAIRRPGQVSYEQYF,few,TRBV10-3,TRBJ2-7
CASRDWEHQFF,-,TRBV6-1,-
CASSGTARTDTQYF,-,TRBV2,TRBJ2-3
CASTPPGQLMNTEAFF,many,TRBV28,TRBJ1-1
CASRKTSGSYEQYF,many,TRBV6-1,TRBJ2-7
CASSQEWVAGTSDTQYF,many,TRBV3-1,TRBJ2-3
CASSLGRSGLSYEQYF,few,TRBV11-1,TRBJ2-7
CASSQDRGIMPNEKLFF,-,TRBV4-1,TRBJ1-4
CASSFTEAFF,-,TRBV28,TRBJ1-1
CASSPNRAYNEQFF,many,TRBV18,TRBJ2-1
CASSPGTVATNEKLFF,many,TRBV11-2,TRBJ1-4
CASSQGRRLAPGELFF,few,TRBV3-1,TRBJ2-2
CATGGPYADATYEQYF,many,TRBV12-3/TRBV12-4,TRBJ2-7
CSVMTGNGYTF,-,TRBV29-1,TRBJ1-2
CASRGQGMGGYTF,few,TRBV7-9,TRBJ1-2
CSAGGRTGGMETQYF,many,TRBV20-1,TRBJ2-5
CAISERGLTEAFF,many,TRBV10-3,TRBJ1-1
CASSKWQGDEQYF,-,TRBV19,TRBJ2-7
CSAREGVRRFELHEQFF,many,TRBV20-1,TRBJ2-1
CASSATGGVGNTEAFF,-,TRBV25-1,TRBJ1-1